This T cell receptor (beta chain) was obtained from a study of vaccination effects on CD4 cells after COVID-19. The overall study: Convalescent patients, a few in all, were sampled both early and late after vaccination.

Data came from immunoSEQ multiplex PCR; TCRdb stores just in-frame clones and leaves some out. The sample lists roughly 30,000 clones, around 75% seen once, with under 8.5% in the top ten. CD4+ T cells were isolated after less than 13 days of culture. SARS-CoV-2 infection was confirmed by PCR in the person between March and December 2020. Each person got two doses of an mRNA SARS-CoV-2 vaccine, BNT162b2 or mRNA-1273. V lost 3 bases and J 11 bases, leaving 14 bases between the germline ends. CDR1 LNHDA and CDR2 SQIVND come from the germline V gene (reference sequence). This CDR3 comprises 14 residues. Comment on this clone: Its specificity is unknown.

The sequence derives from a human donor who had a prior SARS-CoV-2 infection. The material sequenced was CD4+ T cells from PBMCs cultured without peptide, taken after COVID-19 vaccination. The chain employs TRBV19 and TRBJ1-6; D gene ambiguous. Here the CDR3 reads CASSMGFPEAPLHF. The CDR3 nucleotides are TGTGCCAGTAGTATGGGGTTTCCCGAAGCACCCCTCCACTTT. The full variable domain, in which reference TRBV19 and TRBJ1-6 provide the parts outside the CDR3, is DGGITQSPKYLFRKEGQNVTLSCEQNLNHDAMYWYRQDPGQGLRLIYYSQIVNDFQKGDIAEGYSVSREKKESFPLTVTSAQKNPTAFYLCASSMGFPEAPLHFGNGTRLTVT.